One sample yielded the 20 T cell receptor beta chains listed below, sequenced in a study of blood T cell repertoires in COVID-19. Repertoires were generated with immunoSEQ multiplex PCR, while TCRdb's copy carries only in-frame clones and drops some. The top ten clones hold 4.5% of a sample with around 140,000 clones, 70% to 80% of them seen once. Sequenced sample: peripheral blood. The receptors originated from an elderly woman with active or convalescent COVID-19.

In regard to this clone: One junction end does not reproduce the germline sequence, and a read error may be involved. This chain links TRBV5-4 with TRBJ1-4; the match to TRBD1 covers 8 bases. The CDR3 consists of 14 residues. The germline CDR1 and CDR2 sequences are SGHNT and YYREEE (reference sequence). The CDR3 protein is CASSPGQGRGGRLF. For the CDR3, the DNA is TGTGCCAGCAGCCCAGGACAGGGAAGAGGGGGCAGACTTTTT.

The sample holds a few counts of this clone. The chain links TRBV6-2 or TRBV6-3 to TRBJ2-5; TRBD2 might be the D (6 bases). V shed 6 bases and J shed 4 bases, with 15 bases lying between them. Germline V gene sequence: CDR1 MNHEY, CDR2 SVGEGT. There are 14 residues in the CDR3. As DNA, the CDR3 is TGTGCCAGCAGCCGGAGGGTGTACGGAGAGACCCAGTACTTC. It is translated as CASSRRVYGETQYF.

Written as DNA, the CDR3 is TGTGCCAGCAGAAACAGGGGAATCTCTGGAAACACCATATATTTT. Protein: CASRNRGISGNTIYF. J is TRBJ1-3 and V is TRBV11-2; 7 bases line up with TRBD1. The length of the CDR3 is 15 residues. After removal of 6 bases from V and 0 bases from J, the junction contained 5 bases not matched to a gene. Germline CDR1 SGHAT, CDR2 FQNNGV.

This chain uses TRBV3-1 (or the pseudogene TRBV3-2) with TRBJ2-5, with a tentative D call TRBD1 (6 bases). Trimming cost V 0 bases and J 1 base, with 18 bases left between them. CDR1 LGHDT and CDR2 YNNKEL come from the germline V gene (reference sequence). CDR3 length equals 18 residues. Here the CDR3 DNA reads TGTGCCAGCAGCCAAGAATTCGGGGACAATCACGGCCAAGAGACCCAGTACTTC. This encodes CASSQEFGDNHGQETQYF.

The V gene is TRBV27, the J gene TRBJ1-5; the D gene is possibly TRBD1 (6 bases). The germline gives CDR1 MNHEY, CDR2 SMNVEV (reference sequence). This CDR3 contains 14 residues. V was pared by 3 bases and J by 6 bases, with 12 bases between. CDR3 coding DNA: TGTGCCAGCAGTTTCTCCAGGGGTGGTCAGCCCCAGCATTTT. Its translation is CASSFSRGGQPQHF.

The chain employs TRBV5-4 and TRBJ2-1; a possible D gene is TRBD1 (6 bases). V lost 7 bases to trimming and J lost 6 bases, with 8 bases between them. Germline V gene data show CDR1 as SGHNT and CDR2 as YYREEE (reference sequence). The length of the CDR3 is 11 residues. CDR3 sequence reads: CASLRGNEQFF. Written as DNA, the CDR3 is TGTGCCAGCCTCAGGGGCAATGAGCAGTTCTTC. The full variable domain, in which reference TRBV5-4 and TRBJ2-1 provide the parts outside the CDR3, is ETGVTQSPTHLIKTRGQQVTLRCSSQSGHNTVSWYQQALGQGPQFIFQYYREEENGRGNFPPRFSGLQFPNYSSELNVNALELDDSALYLCASLRGNEQFFGPGTRLTVL.

V and J are TRBV4-1 and TRBJ1-4, with TRBD1 matching over 10 bases. CDR1 and CDR2 from the germline V gene are MGHRA and YSYEKL. With 3 bases clipped from V and 3 bases from J, the junction kept 7 bases outside the gene matches. The CDR3 covers 17 residues. This chain's CDR3 is CASSHGQGGMSNEKLFF. CDR3 coding DNA: TGCGCCAGCAGCCACGGACAGGGGGGGATGTCTAATGAAAAACTGTTTTTT.

V usage is TRBV18 and J usage is TRBJ1-1, with D possibly being TRBD1 (5 bases). The CDR3 has 13 amino acids. V lost 3 bases, J lost 4 bases, and 9 bases lay in between. The germline gives CDR1 KGHSH, CDR2 LQKENI. CDR3 protein: CASSPSGGTEAFF. The CDR3 nucleotides are TGTGCCAGCTCACCCTCGGGGGGCACTGAAGCTTTCTTT.

The J gene is TRBJ1-2, the V gene TRBV23-1; 9 bases match TRBD1. TRBV23-1 is an open reading frame whose function is uncertain. J lost 5 bases, V lost 3 bases, and 13 bases had no gene match. The CDR3 contains 17 residues. The CDR3 nucleotides read TGCGCCAGCAGTCAGACGGCTACAGGGGGCGTAAGGTATGGCTACACCTTC. Its translation: CASSQTATGGVRYGYTF.

The J gene is TRBJ1-2, the V gene TRBV19; 7 positions agree with TRBD1. V shed 6 bases, J shed 7 bases, and the junction held 5 bases outside the gene matches. The germline gives CDR1 LNHDA, CDR2 SQIVND (reference sequence). The CDR3 sequence is 12 residues long. The CDR3 coding sequence is TGTGCCAGTAGCTGGGCAGGGGGTGGCTACACCTTC. Encoded protein: CASSWAGGGYTF.

This clone was found once. The chain is built from TRBV5-1 and TRBJ1-1; the match to TRBD1 covers 7 bases. The CDR3 totals 17 residues. Germline values: CDR1 SGHRS, CDR2 YFSETQ. Trimming removed 4 bases from V and 5 bases from J; junction bases left unmatched: 17. DNA of the CDR3: TGCGCCAGCAGCCTGGGTCGGGTACAGGGGAAGGGAACTGAAGCTTTCTTT. It specifies CASSLGRVQGKGTEAFF.

The chain combines TRBV19 with TRBJ2-3; the D gene is possibly TRBD2 (5 bases). The V end lost 11 bases, the J end lost 6 bases, and 15 bases lay between the germline ends. The CDR3 consists of 12 residues. Per the germline V gene, CDR1 is LNHDA and CDR2 is SQIVND (reference sequence). The CDR3 sequence is CASSLKRDTQYF. The CDR3 DNA reads TGTGCCTCGAGTCTTAAGCGGGATACGCAGTATTTT.

A few counts support this clone. The chain is built from TRBV5-4 and TRBJ2-2; TRBD1 might be the D (5 bases). In germline, CDR1 is SGHNT, CDR2 YYREEE (reference sequence). The length of the CDR3 is 17 residues. V lost 0 bases to trimming and J lost 0 bases, with 12 bases between them. The CDR3 DNA reads TGTGCCAGCAGCTTGGGACAGTTTCCCACGAACACCGGGGAGCTGTTTTTT. It is translated as CASSLGQFPTNTGELFF.

The J gene is TRBJ1-6, the V gene TRBV7-2; 7 bases match TRBD1. This CDR3 has 16 residues. Looked up from germline, CDR1 is SGHTA and CDR2 is FQGNSA. Germline trimming cut 3 bases from V and 5 bases from J; bases unmatched to any gene: 7. The CDR3 spells CASSFRDRANNSPLHF. The CDR3 bases are TGTGCCAGCAGCTTCCGGGACAGAGCTAATAATTCACCCCTCCACTTT.

This chain connects TRBV9 to TRBJ2-3; D might be TRBD2 (6 bases). V lost 0 bases and J lost 4, with 12 bases in between. The CDR3 is made up of 15 amino acids. Per germline, CDR1 SGDLS and CDR2 YYNGEE. CDR3 region: CASSVDPLASDTQYF. CDR3 nucleotides: TGTGCCAGCAGCGTAGACCCCCTAGCGTCAGATACGCAGTATTTT.

The V and J genes are TRBV15 and TRBJ1-2; D ambiguous. V lost 4 bases and J lost 5, with 5 bases in between. Germline CDR1 and CDR2: LNHNV and YYDKDF (reference sequence). This CDR3 region has 11 residues. CDR3 region: CATSTGYGYTF. CDR3 DNA sequence: TGTGCCACCAGCACCGGTTATGGCTACACCTTC.

The gene calls are TRBV14 and TRBJ1-6, with 7 bases aligning to TRBD1. CDR1 is SGHDN, CDR2 FVKESK, per germline. J was trimmed by 9 bases and V by 5 bases; bases with no gene match: 7. The CDR3 is 14 amino acids. CDR3 in DNA: TGTGCCAGCAGCTCACGACAGGGAGGTTCACCCCTCCACTTT. This encodes CASSSRQGGSPLHF.

Details on this clone: The junction differs from germline at one of its ends, possibly a read error. The rearrangement uses TRBV28 and TRBJ1-2; D might be TRBD1 (5 bases). The CDR3 length is 11 residues. Germline V gene data show CDR1 as MDHEN and CDR2 as SYDVKM. For the CDR3, the DNA is TGTGCCAGCAATTGGGGCTATCGCTACACCTTC. Amino acid sequence: CASNWGYRYTF.

The chain uses TRBV7-9 and TRBJ2-1; 8 bases fit TRBD2. J was trimmed by 2 bases and V by 5 bases; bases with no gene match: 11. The germline V gene encodes CDR1 SEHNR and CDR2 FQNEAQ (reference sequence). This CDR3 spans 17 amino acids. The CDR3: CASSPVSGGATYNEQFF. Here the CDR3 DNA reads TGTGCCAGCAGCCCGGTTTCCGGGGGGGCCACCTACAATGAGCAGTTCTTC.

The chain carries TRBV4-3 and TRBJ1-2, with no clear D. CDR1 is LGHNA, CDR2 YSLEER, per germline. This CDR3 is built from 16 residues. Trimming took off 1 base at V and 8 bases at J, with 20 bases between the two ends. The CDR3 loop is CASSQVLWQVREGYTF. For the CDR3, the DNA is TGCGCCAGCAGCCAAGTCTTGTGGCAGGTCCGTGAAGGCTACACCTTC.